This TCR beta chain was sequenced for a study of T cells expressing NK-cell markers. TCRdb re-called the 5' RACE reads; every CDR3 protein appears as one record, without DNA. The listing records about 400,000 distinct CDR3 sequences. Sequenced input: blood T cells: a sorted CD56 or NKG2C T cell subset, CD4+ or CD8+ T cells, or bulk PBMC T cells (not recorded which). The TCR sequence derives from a woman in her fifties or sixties in good health.

CDR3 in amino acids: CATTFGTNYNEQFF. The rearrangement uses TRBV5-1 and TRBJ2-1; TCRdb names TRBD2, which stays unverified in the absence of DNA. Per the germline V gene, CDR1 is SGHRS and CDR2 is YFSETQ. This CDR3 has 14 amino acids. Using reference TRBV5-1 and TRBJ2-1 for the parts outside the CDR3, the full variable domain is KAGVTQTPRYLIKTRGQQVTLSCSPISGHRSVSWYQQTPGQGLQFLFEYFSETQRNKGNFPGRFSGRQFSNSRSEMNVSTLELGDSALYLCATTFGTNYNEQFFGPGTRLTVL.